Sequencing of this TCR beta chain was carried out in a study of cytomegalovirus exposure and HLA in healthy donors. V trimming: 0 bases; J trimming: 5 bases; junction bases outside the gene matches: 13. Germline lookup yields CDR1 SGHRS and CDR2 YFSETQ. The CDR3 length is 18 residues. Points on this clone: Antigen: not known.

Overall study findings and caveats: With further analysis later on, most CMV-associated TCR beta chains appeared HLA-restricted.

Primers included in the PCR were 60 Vbeta and 13 Jbeta primers. In the authors' workflow: In a later analysis, around 11 million of some 80 million unique beta chains occurred in at least two donors. The table came from immunoSEQ multiplex PCR; TCRdb's copy has only in-frame clones and leaves some out. V and J calls and clone size are those listed in that table; D and trimming were worked out from the DNA. Altogether over 150,000 clones are present, around two thirds being singletons, with the ten largest covering roughly 1.5%. The specimen sequenced was PBMCs. The chain employs TRBV5-1 and TRBJ1-1, with 10 nucleotides matching TRBD1. This clonotype originated in a man aged 50-60 years in good health and CMV-seronegative. The CDR3 coding sequence is TGCGCCAGCAGCTTGGCCCCGACAGGGGGCGGGAAAAAAACTGAAGCTTTCTTT. It translates to CASSLAPTGGGKKTEAFF.